One and the same sample provided the 30 T cell receptor beta chains below, sequenced in a study of cytomegalovirus exposure and HLA in healthy donors. It was with 60 Vbeta and 13 Jbeta primers that the PCR ran. This table comes from immunoSEQ multiplex PCR, and its TCRdb copy is limited to in-frame clones, with some not included. The sample carries roughly 200,000 clones, roughly 83% recorded once. The sequencing input was PBMCs. The receptors derive from a boy younger than 10 in good health and CMV-seronegative.

This clone was seen only a few times. The V and J genes are TRBV29-1 and TRBJ2-7; 8 bases map to TRBD1. This CDR3 is built from 14 residues. V was clipped by 6 bases and J by 5 bases; unmatched bases: 12. Germline V gene sequence: CDR1 SQVTM, CDR2 ANQGSEA. The CDR3 here is CSVGKPGQADEQYF. The CDR3 DNA follows: TGCAGCGTCGGGAAACCGGGACAGGCTGACGAGCAGTACTTC.

V and J are TRBV5-6 and TRBJ1-5; perhaps TRBD1 as D (5 bases). The CDR3 has 16 residues. Germline CDR1 reads SGHDT; CDR2 reads YYEEEE. V lost 0 bases and J 11 bases, leaving 21 bases between the germline ends. The CDR3 sequence is CASSLAGVTEVVAQHF. Here the CDR3 DNA reads TGTGCCAGCAGCTTGGCGGGGGTAACTGAAGTCGTGGCCCAGCATTTT.

The chain combines TRBV29-1 with TRBJ2-7; D is possibly TRBD1 (6 bases). The germline V and J ends were trimmed by 4 bases and 6 bases, with 13 bases remaining between them. This CDR3 spans 12 amino acids. Germline V gene lookup returns CDR1 SQVTM and CDR2 ANQGSEA. CDR3 region: CSVVGQGIEQYF. For the CDR3, the DNA is TGCAGCGTTGTAGGGCAGGGGATCGAGCAGTACTTC.

This chain uses TRBV7-2 with TRBJ2-7; 9 positions match TRBD1. V lost 2 bases to trimming and J lost 1 base; unmatched junction nucleotides: 9. This CDR3 has 17 residues. Germline values: CDR1 SGHTA, CDR2 FQGNSA. The CDR3 DNA is TGTGCCAGCAGCTTAAGCCCGCAGGGACAGGGTTCCTACGAGCAGTACTTC. Amino acid sequence: CASSLSPQGQGSYEQYF.

The J gene is TRBJ2-7, the V gene TRBV30; TRBD2 aligns across 9 bases. The CDR3 totals 12 residues. Germline CDR1 and CDR2: GTSNPN and SVGIG (reference sequence). The CDR3 sequence is CVLRGGGYEQYF. The CDR3 DNA reads TGTGTCCTGCGGGGGGGCGGCTACGAGCAGTACTTC.

This clone was observed a handful of times. The chain combines TRBV7-2 with TRBJ1-1; maybe TRBD1 (5 bases). Per the germline V gene, CDR1 is SGHTA and CDR2 is FQGNSA. Trimming pared 6 bases from V and 8 bases from J, leaving 22 bases between. The CDR3 runs 15 residues. The CDR3 sequence: CASRTTGGLQPEAFF. CDR3 nucleotides: TGTGCCAGCAGAACCACGGGGGGTCTCCAACCGGAAGCTTTCTTT.

The chain employs TRBV15 and TRBJ2-7, with a weak D call TRBD2 (5 bases). Germline V CDR1 and CDR2: LNHNV, YYDKDF (reference sequence). The V end lost 0 bases, the J end lost 5 bases, and 11 bases lay between the germline ends. The length of the CDR3 is 14 residues. DNA for the CDR3: TGTGCCACCAGCAGAGATTTAAGGACTGACGAGCAGTACTTC. Its protein product is CATSRDLRTDEQYF.

As to this clone: Other DNA sequences from this sample encode an identical CDR3 as well. The chain combines TRBV6-5 with TRBJ2-7; D remains unclear. CDR1 MNHEY and CDR2 SVGAGI come from the germline V gene. Trimming left V 2 bases short and J 2 bases short, with 7 bases between. The CDR3 contains 13 residues. As DNA, the CDR3 is TGTGCCAGCAGTTACGGCAGAACCTACGAGCAGTACTTC. Translating it yields CASSYGRTYEQYF.

This chain joins TRBV4-2 and TRBJ1-5; D gene uncertain. The germline V gene has CDR1 LGHNA and CDR2 YNFKEQ. The CDR3 is 15 amino acids. Deletions cut 4 bases from V and 0 bases from J, with 10 bases between. The CDR3, as DNA: TGTGCCAGCAGCCCGAGCGAGAATAGCAATCAGCCCCAGCATTTT. This sequence encodes CASSPSENSNQPQHF.

This clone was observed a handful of times. This sequence joins TRBV6-1 and TRBJ2-7; weak D call: TRBD1 (6 bases). V gave up 8 bases and J gave up 3 bases, with 8 bases separating them. The CDR3 spans 11 residues. Germline assignment: CDR1 MNHNS and CDR2 SASEGT. The CDR3 DNA is TGTGCCAGCCCCAGGGGCTACGAGCAGTACTTC. Translated: CASPRGYEQYF.

CDR3 bases: TGTGCCAGCAGTGTGGAAAGGGGGAACACTGAAGCTTTCTTT. Translation gives CASSVERGNTEAFF. The chain is built from TRBV6-1 and TRBJ1-1, with a tentative D call TRBD1 (5 bases). V was cut by 4 bases and J by 1 base, with 10 bases left in between. This CDR3 is 14 amino acids long. Germline CDR1 is MNHNS and CDR2 is SASEGT.

This chain links TRBV6-6 with TRBJ1-1; 7 bases fit TRBD1. Germline V gene data show CDR1 as MNHNY and CDR2 as SVGAGI (reference sequence). The CDR3 spans 14 residues. J lost 3 bases, V lost 7 bases, and 8 bases had no gene match. The CDR3 sequence: CASIYRGWDTEAFF. DNA of the CDR3: TGTGCCAGCATCTACAGGGGCTGGGACACTGAAGCTTTCTTT.

Here the CDR3 reads CAWSHPGLSGEKLFF. Written as DNA, the CDR3 is TGTGCCTGGAGTCATCCGGGACTCTCGGGGGAAAAACTGTTTTTT. This chain uses TRBV30 with TRBJ1-4; D possibly corresponds to TRBD1 (5 bases). CDR1 GTSNPN and CDR2 SVGIG come from the germline V gene (reference sequence). V lost 2 bases and J 8 bases, leaving 18 bases between the germline ends. CDR3 size: 15 residues. Full variable domain (outside the CDR3, taken from reference TRBV30 and TRBJ1-4): SQTIHQWPATLVQPVGSPLSLECTVEGTSNPNLYWYRQAAGRGLQLLFYSVGIGQISSEVPQNLSASRPQDRQFILSSKKLLLSDSGFYLCAWSHPGLSGEKLFFGSGTQLSVL.

This clone showed up just once. Different DNA sequences within this sample yield the same CDR3. In DNA, the CDR3 is TGTGCCTGGAGTGCCGGGGGCTATGGCTACACCTTC. Its translation: CAWSAGGYGYTF. The chain has TRBV30 and TRBJ1-2; TRBD1 is a possible D gene (5 bases). The CDR3 runs 12 residues. Trimming removed 1 base at V and 4 bases at J, with 7 bases between. Per germline, CDR1 GTSNPN and CDR2 SVGIG (reference sequence).

This chain links TRBV19 with TRBJ2-3, with 9 bases matching TRBD1. Germline V gene data show CDR1 as LNHDA and CDR2 as SQIVND (reference sequence). The CDR3 extends over 15 amino acids. Trimming took 5 bases from V and 3 from J; bases not matched to a gene: 6. CDR3 residues: CASSAPGTGTDTQYF. DNA of the CDR3: TGTGCCAGTAGTGCCCCTGGGACAGGGACAGATACGCAGTATTTT. Full variable domain (remainder filled in from reference TRBV19 and TRBJ2-3): DGGITQSPKYLFRKEGQNVTLSCEQNLNHDAMYWYRQDPGQGLRLIYYSQIVNDFQKGDIAEGYSVSREKKESFPLTVTSAQKNPTAFYLCASSAPGTGTDTQYFGPGTRLTVL.

The V call is TRBV13, the J call TRBJ2-1; a possible D gene is TRBD1 (5 bases). CDR1 is PRHDT and CDR2 is FYEKMQ in the germline V gene (reference sequence). The CDR3 covers 16 residues. Trimming took 7 bases from V and 0 from J, leaving 16 bases between them. Here the CDR3 DNA reads TGTGCCAGCATCAGATCCAGGGCTAGCTCCTACAATGAGCAGTTCTTC. Translation gives CASIRSRASSYNEQFF.

This chain links TRBV5-5 with TRBJ1-2; TRBD1 matches at 9 bases. Germline values: CDR1 SGHKS, CDR2 YYEKEE (reference sequence). CDR3 length: 15 residues. Germline trimming cut 5 bases from V and 2 bases from J; bases unmatched to any gene: 7. The CDR3 spells CASRTTGTGNYGYTF. In DNA form, the CDR3 reads TGTGCCAGCAGAACAACCGGGACAGGGAACTATGGCTACACCTTC.

The V call is TRBV27, the J call TRBJ2-7, with 8 nucleotides matching TRBD1. This CDR3 contains 14 residues. The trim removed 3 bases at V and 2 bases at J, leaving 3 bases unmatched. Germline V gene lookup returns CDR1 MNHEY and CDR2 SMNVEV (reference sequence). The CDR3 DNA is TGTGCCAGCAGTTTCGGACAGGGTACCTACGAGCAGTACTTC. The encoded protein is CASSFGQGTYEQYF.

The chain has TRBV11-1 and TRBJ1-6; 9 bases align to TRBD1. The ends lost 3 bases at V and 9 bases at J; junction bases unmatched: 6. Germline loops: CDR1 SGHAT, CDR2 FQDESV (reference sequence). CDR3 length: 15 amino acids. This CDR3 reads CASSLSDRGSSPLHF. The CDR3 nucleotides are TGTGCCAGCAGCTTGTCGGACAGGGGCTCTTCACCCCTCCACTTT.

The chain links TRBV7-2 to TRBJ2-1, with D possibly TRBD2 on 6 matching bases. This CDR3 region has 17 residues. Germline V lookup: CDR1 SGHTA, CDR2 FQGNSA. The V gene lost 6 bases and the J gene lost 1 base, with 19 bases spanning the gap. The CDR3 bases are TGTGCCAGCAGTCAGACGTGGGGGAGGTCGTCCTACAATGAGCAGTTCTTC. Its translation is CASSQTWGRSSYNEQFF.

This chain uses TRBV11-1 with TRBJ1-6; 10 nucleotides line up with TRBD1. CDR1 is SGHAT and CDR2 is FQDESV in the germline V gene (reference sequence). The V segment lost 1 base and the J segment 8 bases; nucleotides outside the gene matches: 2. The CDR3 runs to 15 residues. The CDR3 DNA reads TGTGCCAGCAGCTTAGTGGGACAGGGGTATTCACCCCTCCACTTT. The encoded protein is CASSLVGQGYSPLHF.

This clone has just a few counts. CDR3 sequence (DNA): TGCGCCACCTCAAGGACAGGGGATGGCGAGCAGTACTTC. Translating it yields CATSRTGDGEQYF. The J gene is TRBJ2-7, the V gene TRBV10-1, with 9 bases matching TRBD1. The CDR3 contains 13 residues. J was trimmed by 6 bases and V by 10 bases; bases with no gene match: 10. Per the germline V gene, CDR1 is WNHNN and CDR2 is SYGVQD (reference sequence).

The J gene is TRBJ2-2, the V gene TRBV30, with D maybe TRBD1 (8 bases). Per germline, CDR1 GTSNPN and CDR2 SVGIG (reference sequence). V lost 8 bases to trimming and J lost 5 bases, with 15 bases between them. The CDR3 is 13 residues long. The chain's CDR3 is CARGQGGTGELFF. CDR3 coding DNA: TGTGCCCGTGGACAGGGAGGGACCGGGGAGCTGTTTTTT.

This clone was seen just once. V is TRBV5-1 and J is TRBJ2-1, with 7 bases lining up with TRBD1. Germline CDR1 is SGHRS and CDR2 is YFSETQ. The CDR3 consists of 15 residues. V trimming: 0 bases; J trimming: 4 bases; junction bases outside the gene matches: 4. The CDR3 loop reads CASSLVGDSYNEQFF. The CDR3 region has the DNA TGCGCCAGCAGCTTGGTGGGGGACAGTTACAATGAGCAGTTCTTC.

Note on this clone: At one end, the junction sequence differs from germline, possibly due to a read error. This chain connects TRBV7-9 to TRBJ1-1, with D maybe TRBD1 (5 bases). The CDR3 is 18 amino acids. The germline V gene encodes CDR1 SEHNR and CDR2 FQNEAQ (reference sequence). CDR3 DNA: TGTTCCAGCAGCTTAAGAGAGGGGAGGCCTCCGATGAACACTGAAGCTTTCTTT. It codes for CSSSLREGRPPMNTEAFF. The whole variable domain, filled in from reference TRBV7-9 and TRBJ1-1, reads DTGVSQNPRHKITKRGQNVTFRCDPISEHNRLYWYRQTLGQGPEFLTYFQNEAQLEKSRLLSDRFSAERPKGSFSTLEIQRTEQGDSAMYLCSSSLREGRPPMNTEAFFGQGTRLTVV.

With regard to this clone: The same CDR3 is also encoded by other DNA sequences in this sample. The chain links TRBV7-8 to TRBJ2-1, with TRBD1 matching 9 bases. This CDR3 spans 15 amino acids. Germline trimming cut 4 bases from V and 5 bases from J; bases unmatched to any gene: 6. Per germline, CDR1 SGHVS and CDR2 FQNEAQ. In nucleotides, the CDR3 is TGTGCCAGCAGCTCGGAAAGACAGGGGGACAATGAGCAGTTCTTC. Translating gives CASSSERQGDNEQFF.

This rearrangement joins TRBV19 to TRBJ2-7; 11 bases are shared with TRBD2. Per the germline V gene, CDR1 is LNHDA and CDR2 is SQIVND (reference sequence). Trimming cost V 3 bases and J 3 bases; bases outside gene matches: 4. The CDR3 totals 15 residues. Here the CDR3 reads CASSMGTSGFYEQYF. In DNA, the CDR3 is TGTGCCAGTAGTATGGGGACTAGCGGCTTCTACGAGCAGTACTTC.

The chain combines TRBV13 with TRBJ2-7, with D possibly matching TRBD2 (5 bases). V lost 5 bases and J 6 bases, leaving 14 bases between the germline ends. The CDR3 spans 13 residues. Germline V lookup: CDR1 PRHDT, CDR2 FYEKMQ (reference sequence). CDR3: CASSPIGGGEQYF. Written as DNA, the CDR3 is TGTGCCAGCAGCCCCATTGGAGGTGGCGAGCAGTACTTC.

V is TRBV27 and J is TRBJ2-5; tentatively, D is TRBD2 (5 bases). CDR3 size: 15 residues. Trimming removed 5 bases from V and 1 base from J, with 14 bases in between. From germline, CDR1 is MNHEY and CDR2 SMNVEV (reference sequence). The CDR3 DNA sequence: TGTGCCAGCAGTCCTTCCCGGGAACTCCAAGAGACCCAGTACTTC. Translating it yields CASSPSRELQETQYF.

The chain combines TRBV19 with TRBJ1-5; D is unclear. The CDR3 loop spans 15 amino acids. With 1 base removed from V and 1 base from J, the gap between germline ends came to 8 bases. Per the germline V gene, CDR1 is LNHDA and CDR2 is SQIVND (reference sequence). Written as DNA, the CDR3 is TGTGCCAGTAGTATAGGACGGGGAAGCAATCAGCCCCAGCATTTT. The encoded protein is CASSIGRGSNQPQHF.